One sample yielded the 22 T cell receptor beta chains listed below, sequenced in a study of blood T cells in healthy people across ages. Together with a sample-barcoded 5' primer, a J-beta primer mix was included in a second PCR lasting about 6 to 11 cycles. Each CDR3 protein is one row after TCRdb ran MiXCR on the 5' RACE reads. The repertoire has 650,000 to 900,000 distinct CDR3 sequences, approximately 65% of them found once; the top ten carry about 27%. Sequences were obtained from blood. The receptors were sampled from a man younger than 45 in good health.

The table lists this clonotype with a few counts. This sequence joins TRBV4-2 and TRBJ2-1, with D maybe TRBD1 (5 bases). The CDR3 runs 17 residues. Germline CDR1 reads LGHNA; CDR2 reads YNFKEQ. V lost 0 bases, J lost 9 bases, and 21 bases lay in between. CDR3 nucleotides: TGTGCCAGCAGCCAAGATCGAGAAACAGGAGTACAGAGTGAGCAGTTCTTC. Translated, it gives CASSQDRETGVQSEQFF.

The J gene is TRBJ2-1, the V gene TRBV5-4, with D uncertain. V was clipped by 3 bases and J by 5 bases, with 12 bases between them. The CDR3 extends over 14 amino acids. Germline CDR1 is SGHNT and CDR2 is YYREEE (reference sequence). The CDR3 reads CASSWELADNEQFF. The CDR3, as DNA: TGTGCCAGCAGCTGGGAACTCGCAGACAATGAGCAGTTCTTC. Drawing the rest from reference TRBV5-4 and TRBJ2-1, the complete variable domain is ETGVTQSPTHLIKTRGQQVTLRCSSQSGHNTVSWYQQALGQGPQFIFQYYREEENGRGNFPPRFSGLQFPNYSSELNVNALELDDSALYLCASSWELADNEQFFGPGTRLTVL.

The rearrangement links TRBV2 to TRBJ1-2; 8 bases match TRBD1. V was clipped by 7 bases and J by 3 bases; unmatched bases: 7. This CDR3 region has 14 residues. The germline CDR1 and CDR2 sequences are SNHLY and FYNNEI. CDR3 coding DNA: TGTGCCAGCATCGGACAGGGCGGGCACTATGGCTACACCTTC. Its translation is CASIGQGGHYGYTF.

This clonotype has more than one count but fewer than ten. This chain uses TRBV9 with TRBJ1-2, with 7 bases lining up with TRBD1. V lost 5 bases, J lost 4 bases, and 2 bases stayed unmatched. This CDR3 is 12 amino acids long. Germline V lookup: CDR1 SGDLS, CDR2 YYNGEE. DNA for the CDR3: TGTGCCAGCAGGCGGGACAGCTATGGCTACACCTTC. Protein product: CASRRDSYGYTF.

The chain recombines TRBV4-3 with TRBJ1-2; D not resolved. Per germline, CDR1 LGHNA and CDR2 YSLEER. The CDR3 has 15 amino acids. V was pared by 0 bases and J by 0 bases, with 8 bases between. The DNA of the CDR3 is TGCGCCAGCAGCCAAGATCCCACAACTAACTATGGCTACACCTTC. Amino acids: CASSQDPTTNYGYTF.

The chain combines TRBV20-1 with TRBJ2-1, with 12 bases fitting TRBD2. The germline gives CDR1 DFQATT, CDR2 SNEGSKA (reference sequence). V shed 5 bases and J 8 bases; nucleotides not matched to a gene: 7. This CDR3 has 14 amino acids. The CDR3 here is CSAPGLAGPHEQFF. The CDR3 region has the DNA TGCAGTGCTCCAGGACTAGCGGGGCCCCATGAGCAGTTCTTC.

This clonotype has just a few counts. The gene calls are TRBV12-3 or TRBV12-4 and TRBJ2-2; TRBD1 matches at 8 bases. Unmatched junction bases numbered 10, after V lost 6 bases and J lost 1 base. The CDR3 totals 17 residues. The CDR3 loop is CASRPDFGTGNTGELFF. Here the CDR3 DNA reads TGTGCCAGCAGACCGGACTTCGGGACAGGGAACACCGGGGAGCTGTTTTTT.

The chain couples TRBV18 to TRBJ2-1, with 9 bases that match TRBD1. The end of the DNA is better explained by TRBJ2-7, so the J call may be wrong. The CDR3 covers 14 residues. Germline CDR1 reads KGHSH; CDR2 reads LQKENI. The CDR3 here is CASADNIQGAEQYF. CDR3 DNA: TGTGCCAGCGCGGATAATATACAGGGGGCGGAACAGTACTTC.

This chain joins TRBV20-1 and TRBJ1-6; 7 nucleotides match TRBD1. Germline-derived CDR1 and CDR2 are DFQATT and SNEGSKA (reference sequence). The length of the CDR3 is 15 residues. V lost 1 base to trimming and J lost 12 bases; unmatched junction nucleotides: 12. CDR3 region: CSARVPGQPGRPLHF. CDR3 nucleotide sequence: TGCAGTGCTAGAGTCCCGGGACAGCCAGGCAGACCCCTCCACTTT.

This clonotype occurred once. V usage is TRBV9 and J usage is TRBJ2-3; D ambiguous. Germline CDR1 reads SGDLS; CDR2 reads YYNGEE. V was cut by 4 bases and J by 3 bases, with 12 bases left in between. CDR3 size: 14 residues. CDR3 region: CASSPFLRTDTQYF. Written as DNA, the CDR3 is TGTGCCAGCAGCCCGTTTCTCCGAACAGATACGCAGTATTTT.

The genes are TRBV7-9 and TRBJ1-2; D unresolved. The germline V gene encodes CDR1 SEHNR and CDR2 FQNEAQ (reference sequence). Trimming took 6 bases from V and 6 from J, leaving 5 bases between them. This CDR3 has 10 residues. The CDR3 bases are TGTGCCAGCAGTTCGAATGGCTACACCTTC. Translating gives CASSSNGYTF. The full variable domain, with the rest looked up from reference TRBV7-9 and TRBJ1-2, is DTGVSQNPRHKITKRGQNVTFRCDPISEHNRLYWYRQTLGQGPEFLTYFQNEAQLEKSRLLSDRFSAERPKGSFSTLEIQRTEQGDSAMYLCASSSNGYTFGSGTRLTVV.

The V call is TRBV2, the J call TRBJ2-1, with 10 bases identical to TRBD2. The trim removed 5 bases at V and 15 bases at J, leaving 7 bases unmatched. Germline V gives CDR1 SNHLY, CDR2 FYNNEI. CDR3 size: 12 residues. In nucleotides, the CDR3 is TGTGCCAGCAGTTCTCTAGCGGGGGAGTGGTTCTTC. Translated, it gives CASSSLAGEWFF.

This clonotype was recorded a few times. The V and J genes are TRBV10-3 and TRBJ1-2; D is possibly TRBD1 (5 bases). V was pared by 7 bases and J by 8 bases, with 11 bases between. This CDR3 contains 11 residues. From germline, CDR1 is ENHRY and CDR2 SYGVKD. The CDR3 region is CAITAGWGYTF. CDR3 coding DNA: TGTGCCATCACGGCAGGGTGGGGCTACACCTTC.

CDR3 sequence (DNA): TGTGCCAGCAGCTCCGGACAGGGGCAGTCAGATACGCAGTATTTT. Its translation is CASSSGQGQSDTQYF. This chain connects TRBV7-2 to TRBJ2-3; 9 bases agree with TRBD1. CDR1 and CDR2 from the germline V gene are SGHTA and FQGNSA. V shed 4 bases, J shed 4 bases, and the junction held 6 bases outside the gene matches. The CDR3 covers 15 residues.

This chain connects TRBV4-2 to TRBJ2-5; 11 bases are shared with TRBD2. V lost 0 bases, J lost 2 bases, and 8 bases stayed unmatched. CDR1 and CDR2 (germline): LGHNA, YNFKEQ. The CDR3 consists of 18 residues. In DNA, the CDR3 is TGTGCCAGCAGCCAAGAGTTGGGGACTAGCGGCCGACAAGAGACCCAGTACTTC. Translation: CASSQELGTSGRQETQYF.

The chain is built from TRBV9 and TRBJ2-3, with 7 bases that match TRBD2. The germline V gene encodes CDR1 SGDLS and CDR2 YYNGEE. V was clipped by 0 bases and J by 5 bases; unmatched bases: 6. The CDR3 is made up of 15 amino acids. DNA of the CDR3: TGTGCCAGCAGCGTAGACTGGGAGGGGCAAGATACGCAGTATTTT. Amino acid sequence: CASSVDWEGQDTQYF.

DNA for the CDR3: TGTGCCAGCAGCCCAGGGCAGGGGGGGTACTATTATGGCTACACCTTC. Residues: CASSPGQGGYYYGYTF. This chain joins TRBV7-2 and TRBJ1-2; the match to TRBD1 covers 7 bases. After removal of 5 bases from V and 5 bases from J, the junction contained 14 bases not matched to a gene. Germline V gene data show CDR1 as SGHTA and CDR2 as FQGNSA. The CDR3 covers 16 residues.

This clonotype appeared a few times. This chain links TRBV4-2 with TRBJ1-5; D ambiguous. CDR1 is LGHNA and CDR2 is YNFKEQ in the germline V gene. V was trimmed by 1 base and J by 4 bases, leaving 17 bases between them. The CDR3 loop spans 17 amino acids. The CDR3 coding sequence is TGTGCCAGCAGCCAAGGACCGGTCATCGGCGCGAATCAGCCCCAGCATTTT. It specifies CASSQGPVIGANQPQHF.

The rearrangement links TRBV3-1 to TRBJ2-5; a possible D gene is TRBD1 (7 bases). Trimming shortened V by 5 bases and J by 4 bases, and 14 bases separated the two germline ends. Germline CDR1 and CDR2: LGHDT and YNNKEL (reference sequence). The CDR3 has 14 residues. The CDR3, as DNA: TGTGCCAGCAGCTCCAGGGGGGCCGGAGAGACCCAGTACTTC. Its protein is CASSSRGAGETQYF.

The chain uses TRBV7-9 and TRBJ1-4, with TRBD1 as a possible D gene (6 bases). This CDR3 is 15 amino acids long. The V and J ends lost 2 bases and 6 bases respectively, with 13 bases between them. Germline V CDR1 and CDR2: SEHNR, FQNEAQ (reference sequence). CDR3 sequence reads: CASSLKGGSYEKLFF. The DNA for the CDR3 is TGTGCCAGCAGCTTAAAAGGGGGTTCCTATGAAAAACTGTTTTTT.

This clonotype was counted only a few times. This CDR3 is CASSLGRASNQPQHF. The DNA for the CDR3 is TGTGCCAGCAGCTTGGGTAGGGCTAGCAATCAGCCCCAGCATTTT. The genes are TRBV7-2 and TRBJ1-5; D is uncertain. Germline CDR1 reads SGHTA; CDR2 reads FQGNSA. The length of the CDR3 is 15 residues. The V gene lost 3 bases and the J gene lost 0 bases, with 9 bases spanning the gap.

The rearrangement links TRBV11-3 to TRBJ1-6; 7 bases match TRBD1. The germline CDR1 and CDR2 sequences are SGHNT and YENEEA. V trimming: 3 bases; J trimming: 10 bases; junction bases outside the gene matches: 3. This CDR3 is built from 13 residues. CDR3 coding DNA: TGTGCCAGCAGCTTTGGCAGGGGGTCACCCCTCCACTTT. Protein: CASSFGRGSPLHF.